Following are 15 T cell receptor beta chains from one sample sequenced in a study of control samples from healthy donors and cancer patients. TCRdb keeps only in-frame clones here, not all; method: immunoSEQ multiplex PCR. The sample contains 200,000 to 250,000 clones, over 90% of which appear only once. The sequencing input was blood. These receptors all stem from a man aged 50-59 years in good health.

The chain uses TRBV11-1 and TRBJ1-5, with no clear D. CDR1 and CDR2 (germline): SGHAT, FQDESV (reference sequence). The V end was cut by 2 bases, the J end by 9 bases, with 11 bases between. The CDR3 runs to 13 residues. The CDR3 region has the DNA TGTGCCAGCAGCTTAAGTTGGGCTACGCCCCAGCATTTT. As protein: CASSLSWATPQHF. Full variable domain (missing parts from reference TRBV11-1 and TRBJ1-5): EAEVAQSPRYKITEKSQAVAFWCDPISGHATLYWYRQILGQGPELLVQFQDESVVDDSQLPKDRFSAERLKGVDSTLKIQPAELGDSAMYLCASSLSWATPQHFGDGTRLSIL.

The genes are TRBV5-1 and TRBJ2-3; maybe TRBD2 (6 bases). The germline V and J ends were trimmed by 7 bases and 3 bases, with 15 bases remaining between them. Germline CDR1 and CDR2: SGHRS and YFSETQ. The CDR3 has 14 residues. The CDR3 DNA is TGCGCCAGCGTCCGGGGGTCTAAGACAGATACGCAGTATTTT. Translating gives CASVRGSKTDTQYF.

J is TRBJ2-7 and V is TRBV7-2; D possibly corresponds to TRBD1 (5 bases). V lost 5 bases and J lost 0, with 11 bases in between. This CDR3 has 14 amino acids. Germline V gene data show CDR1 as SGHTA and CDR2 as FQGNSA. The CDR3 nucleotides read TGTGCCAGCAGCCAGACAGCGAGCTCCTACGAGCAGTACGTC. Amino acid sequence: CASSQTASSYEQYV.

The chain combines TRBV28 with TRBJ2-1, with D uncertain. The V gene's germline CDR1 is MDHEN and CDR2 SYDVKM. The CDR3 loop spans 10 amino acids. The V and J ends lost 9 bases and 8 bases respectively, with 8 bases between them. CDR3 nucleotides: TGTGCCAGTAGCACTGATGAGCAGTTCTTC. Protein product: CASSTDEQFF.

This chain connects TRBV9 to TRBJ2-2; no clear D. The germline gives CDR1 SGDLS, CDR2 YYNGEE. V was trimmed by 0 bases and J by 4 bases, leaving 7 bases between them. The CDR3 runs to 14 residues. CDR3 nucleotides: TGTGCCAGCAGCGTAGTCCCGACCACCGGGGAGCTGTTTTTT. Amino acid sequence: CASSVVPTTGELFF.

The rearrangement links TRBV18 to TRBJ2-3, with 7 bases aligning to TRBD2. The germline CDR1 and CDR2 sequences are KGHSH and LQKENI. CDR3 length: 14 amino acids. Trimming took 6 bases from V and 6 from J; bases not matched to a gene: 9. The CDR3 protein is CASSPSGAEDTQYF. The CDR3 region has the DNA TGTGCCAGCTCTCCCAGCGGGGCGGAGGATACGCAGTATTTT. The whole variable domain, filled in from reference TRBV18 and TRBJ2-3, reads NAGVMQNPRHLVRRRGQEARLRCSPMKGHSHVYWYRQLPEEGLKFMVYLQKENIIDESGMPKERFSAEFPKEGPSILRIQQVVRGDSAAYFCASSPSGAEDTQYFGPGTRLTVL.

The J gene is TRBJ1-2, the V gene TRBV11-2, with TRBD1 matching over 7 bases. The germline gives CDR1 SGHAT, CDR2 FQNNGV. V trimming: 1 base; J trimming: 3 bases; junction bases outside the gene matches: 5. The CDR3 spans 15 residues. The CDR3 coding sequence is TGTGCCAGCAGCTTAGTGGGACAGAGATACTATGGCTACACCTTC. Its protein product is CASSLVGQRYYGYTF.

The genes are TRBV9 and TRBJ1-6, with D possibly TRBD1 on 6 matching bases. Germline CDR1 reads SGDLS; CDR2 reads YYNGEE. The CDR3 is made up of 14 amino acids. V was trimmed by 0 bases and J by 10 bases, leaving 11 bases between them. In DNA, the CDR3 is TGTGCCAGCAGCGTAGAGACAGGCGGCTCACCCCTCCACTTT. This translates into CASSVETGGSPLHF.

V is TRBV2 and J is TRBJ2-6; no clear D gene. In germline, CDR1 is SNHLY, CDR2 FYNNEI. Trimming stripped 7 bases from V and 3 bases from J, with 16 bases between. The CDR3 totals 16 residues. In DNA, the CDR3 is TGTGCCAGCACCGAAGGACGGGTGGGTGGGGCCAACGTCCTGACTTTC. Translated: CASTEGRVGGANVLTF.

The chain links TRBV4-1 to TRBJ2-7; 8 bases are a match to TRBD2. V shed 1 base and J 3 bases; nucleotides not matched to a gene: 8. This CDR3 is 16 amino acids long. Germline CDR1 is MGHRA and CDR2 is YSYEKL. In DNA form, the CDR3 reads TGCGCCAGCAGCCAAGTTGGACTAGCCGGGGACTACGAGCAGTACGTC. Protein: CASSQVGLAGDYEQYV.

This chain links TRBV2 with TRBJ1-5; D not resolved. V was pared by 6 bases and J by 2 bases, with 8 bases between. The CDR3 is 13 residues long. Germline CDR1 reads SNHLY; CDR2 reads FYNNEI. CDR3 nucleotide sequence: TGTGCCAGCAGGACTGGGGGCAATCAGCCCCAGCATTTT. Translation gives CASRTGGNQPQHF.

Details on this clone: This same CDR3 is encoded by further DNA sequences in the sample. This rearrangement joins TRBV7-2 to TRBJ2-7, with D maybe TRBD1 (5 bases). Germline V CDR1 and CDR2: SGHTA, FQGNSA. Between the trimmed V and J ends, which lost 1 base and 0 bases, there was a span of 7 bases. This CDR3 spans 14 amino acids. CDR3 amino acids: CASSLDRSSYEQYF. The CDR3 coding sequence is TGTGCCAGCAGCTTAGACAGGAGCTCCTACGAGCAGTACTTC. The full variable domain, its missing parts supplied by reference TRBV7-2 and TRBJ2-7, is GAGVSQSPSNKVTEKGKDVELRCDPISGHTALYWYRQSLGQGLEFLIYFQGNSAPDKSGLPSDRFSAERTGGSVSTLTIQRTQQEDSAVYLCASSLDRSSYEQYFGPGTRLTVT.

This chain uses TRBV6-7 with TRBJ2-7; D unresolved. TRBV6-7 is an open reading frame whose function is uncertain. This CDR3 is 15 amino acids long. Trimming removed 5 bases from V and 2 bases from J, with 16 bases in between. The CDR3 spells CASSEQFPAPYEQYV. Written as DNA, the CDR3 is TGTGCCAGCAGTGAACAGTTCCCAGCCCCCTACGAGCAGTACGTC.

CDR3 sequence: CASSLVVAASYEQYF. CDR3 DNA sequence: TGCGCCAGCAGCTTGGTAGTTGCAGCCAGCTACGAGCAGTACTTC. The rearrangement uses TRBV5-1 and TRBJ2-7; D ambiguous. The CDR3 covers 15 residues. V was shortened by 0 bases and J by 3 bases, with 13 bases between the two germline ends. Per germline, CDR1 SGHRS and CDR2 YFSETQ.

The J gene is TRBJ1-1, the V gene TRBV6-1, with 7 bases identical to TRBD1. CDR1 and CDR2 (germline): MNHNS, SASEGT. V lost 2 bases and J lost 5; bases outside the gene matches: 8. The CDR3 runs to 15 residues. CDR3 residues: CASSESGAGGTEAFF. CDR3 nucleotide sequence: TGTGCCAGCAGTGAATCCGGGGCAGGGGGGACTGAAGCTTTCTTT.